Listed below are T cell receptor beta chains from one sample, sequenced in a study of a mutant IDH1 vaccine in newly diagnosed glioma. Using immunoSEQ multiplex PCR, the repertoire was profiled, and TCRdb retains in-frame clones only, with some absent. The profile shows over 25,000 clones, roughly three quarters of them singletons. These TCRs are of unknown antigen specificity. Sequencing used PBMCs, obtained from a glioma patient whose treatment included an IDH1 peptide vaccine. The receptors stem from a woman aged 30 to 39 with glioma. Some clones in this sample may be carry-over from other donors' samples. Each CDR3 is given with its conserved first and last residue. A D gene is named only where the DNA matches it firmly. The listing skips clone size in some rows; elsewhere it reads once, few, many or a size class.

TRBV11-3	TRBD2	NA	TRBJ2-1	CASSSNWREASYNEQFF	TGTGCCAGCAGCTCCAATTGGCGGGAGGCCTCCTACAATGAGCAGTTCTTC
TRBV5-4	NA	few	TRBJ1-1	CASSLGPTGMNTEAFF	TGTGCCAGCAGCTTGGGGCCGACCGGCATGAACACTGAAGCTTTCTTT
TRBV5-1	NA	NA	TRBJ2-2	CASSLQGTGELFF	TGCGCCAGCAGCTTACAGGGCACCGGGGAGCTGTTTTTT
TRBV30	NA	NA	TRBJ2-6	CAWRGAGANVLTF	TGTGCCTGGAGGGGCGCTGGGGCCAACGTCCTGACTTTC
TRBV28	TRBD1	NA	TRBJ1-4	CASTPTLGQGGEKLFF	TGTGCCAGCACCCCGACGCTGGGACAGGGAGGAGAAAAACTGTTTTTT
TRBV5-1	TRBD1	once	TRBJ2-5	CASSPLPGQQETQYF	TGCGCCAGCAGCCCCCTACCGGGACAGCAAGAGACCCAGTACTTC
TRBV30	TRBD1	NA	TRBJ1-1	CAWSTFQGGAEAFF	TGTGCCTGGAGTACCTTCCAGGGGGGGGCTGAAGCTTTCTTT
TRBV14	NA	once	TRBJ2-7	CASSQGTGEQYF	TGTGCCAGCAGCCAAGGGACCGGCGAGCAGTACTTC
TRBV29-1	NA	NA	TRBJ2-7	CSVSRYPRTDEQYF	TGCAGCGTCTCTCGATATCCACGGACAGACGAGCAGTACTTC
TRBV12-5	NA	few	TRBJ1-2	CASGLVTGYGYTF	TGTGCTAGTGGTTTGGTCACGGGCTATGGCTACACCTTC
TRBV19	TRBD1	NA	TRBJ2-3	CASGGTGSPDTQYF	TGTGCCAGTGGAGGGACAGGGTCCCCAGATACGCAGTATTTT
TRBV6-1	NA	NA	TRBJ2-1	CASSDGTYNEQFF	TGTGCCAGCAGTGATGGGACCTACAATGAGCAGTTCTTC